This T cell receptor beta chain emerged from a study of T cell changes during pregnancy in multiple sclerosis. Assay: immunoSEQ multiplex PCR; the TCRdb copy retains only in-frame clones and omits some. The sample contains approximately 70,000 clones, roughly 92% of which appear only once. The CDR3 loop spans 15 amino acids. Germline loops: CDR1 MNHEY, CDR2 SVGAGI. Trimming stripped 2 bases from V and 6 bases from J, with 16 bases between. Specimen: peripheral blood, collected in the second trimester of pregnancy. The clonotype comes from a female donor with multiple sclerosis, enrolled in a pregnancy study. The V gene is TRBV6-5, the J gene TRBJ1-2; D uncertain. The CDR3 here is CASSYRPVDSDGYTF. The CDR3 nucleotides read TGTGCCAGCAGTTACCGACCCGTGGACTCTGATGGCTACACCTTC.